These 6 T cell receptor beta chains share one sample of origin, sequenced in a study of PD-1 blockade in classical Hodgkin lymphoma. The assay was immunoSEQ multiplex PCR, and TCRdb's table has in-frame clones only and misses some. Of about 24,000 clones in the sample, roughly 76% were seen once. Time point of the sample: cycle 4 day 1 (C4D1), after more than five weeks of nivolumab. The patients all showed relapse after autologous stem cell transplantation, while their brentuximab vedotin exposure varied. The specimen comprised peripheral blood mononuclear cells (PBMCs), sampled before the fourth cycle of nivolumab. The receptors stem from a human donor with classical Hodgkin lymphoma.

As concerns this clone: This specimen includes other DNA sequences encoding the same CDR3. The chain has TRBV19 and TRBJ2-3, with 8 bases aligning to TRBD1. This CDR3 is built from 14 residues. The germline V gene encodes CDR1 LNHDA and CDR2 SQIVND (reference sequence). V lost 6 bases and J lost 2; bases outside the gene matches: 4. The CDR3 loop is CASSRGQATDTQYF. As DNA, the CDR3 is TGTGCCAGTAGCAGGGGGCAAGCCACAGATACGCAGTATTTT.

The genes are TRBV21-1 and TRBJ1-1; the DNA was not compared with TRBD1, the D call given in the table. TRBV21-1 is a recognized pseudogene. The CDR3 runs to 12 residues. The chain's CDR3 is CASSNGDRGAFF. The CDR3 region has the DNA TGTGCCAGCAGCAATGGGGACAGAGGTGCTTTCTTT.

Only a few counts were recorded for this clone. The chain couples TRBV6-6 to TRBJ1-1; tentatively, D is TRBD1 (5 bases). V gave up 2 bases and J gave up 5 bases, with 15 bases separating them. This CDR3 is 15 amino acids long. Germline assignment: CDR1 MNHNY and CDR2 SVGAGI (reference sequence). The CDR3 nucleotides are TGTGCCAGCAGTTACCCCCCTTCTGGGGGTACTGAAGCTTTCTTT. Translating gives CASSYPPSGGTEAFF.

This clone occurred a few times. Other DNA sequences in this specimen translate into the identical CDR3. The chain carries TRBV20-1 and TRBJ2-7, with D perhaps matching TRBD2 (6 bases). Germline assignment: CDR1 DFQATT and CDR2 SNEGSKA (reference sequence). The CDR3 loop spans 11 amino acids. Trimming took 5 bases from V and 12 from J, leaving 17 bases between them. For the CDR3, the DNA is TGCAGTGCTCCCCGATACCAGGGAGGGTACTTC. This translates into CSAPRYQGGYF.

The chain couples TRBV4-3 to TRBJ2-7; D assignment may be TRBD1 or TRBD2 (5 bases each). The germline V and J ends were trimmed by 4 bases and 0 bases, with 16 bases remaining between them. The V gene's germline CDR1 is LGHNA and CDR2 YSLEER. This CDR3 is 16 amino acids long. The CDR3 sequence is CASSPQVSGGSYEQYF. In DNA form, the CDR3 reads TGCGCCAGCAGCCCACAGGTATCTGGGGGCTCCTACGAGCAGTACTTC.

V usage is TRBV6-5 and J usage is TRBJ1-1; D not certain. The CDR3 consists of 10 residues. V dropped 8 bases and J dropped 4 bases, with 5 bases sitting between them. The germline V gene encodes CDR1 MNHEY and CDR2 SVGAGI. CDR3 sequence reads: CASWGTEAFF. CDR3 in DNA: TGTGCCAGCTGGGGCACTGAAGCTTTCTTT.